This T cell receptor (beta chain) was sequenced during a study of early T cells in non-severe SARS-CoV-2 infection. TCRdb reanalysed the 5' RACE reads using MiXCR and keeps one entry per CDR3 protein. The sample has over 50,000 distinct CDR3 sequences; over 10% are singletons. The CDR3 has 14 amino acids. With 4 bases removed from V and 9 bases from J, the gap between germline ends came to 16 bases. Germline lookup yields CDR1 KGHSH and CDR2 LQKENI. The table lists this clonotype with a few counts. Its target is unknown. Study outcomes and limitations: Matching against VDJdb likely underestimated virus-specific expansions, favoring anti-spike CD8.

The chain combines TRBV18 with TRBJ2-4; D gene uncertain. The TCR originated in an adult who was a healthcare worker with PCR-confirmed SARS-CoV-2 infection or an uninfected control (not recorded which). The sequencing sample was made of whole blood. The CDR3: CASSRSKNFGIQYF. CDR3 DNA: TGTGCCAGCTCACGCTCTAAAAACTTCGGCATTCAGTACTTC.